This entry describes one T cell receptor (beta chain). What it recognizes is unknown. These data belong to a study of human T cells and chemical hapten exposure. The total RNA was obtained from whole blood that was not fractionated. The CDR3 extends over 16 amino acids. J lost 2 bases, V lost 5 bases, and 6 bases had no gene match. The library labeled individual cDNA molecules by adding unique molecular identifiers to them. TCRdb ran MiXCR on the reads and lists one entry per CDR3 protein. The data show about 120,000 distinct CDR3 sequences, roughly 8.5% seen once. General observations from the study: Sensitizing to DPC left TCRs with a frequency above 1 in 1000 unaltered.

This receptor was identified in a human donor in good health. Some clones in this sample may be carry-over from other donors' samples. The rearrangement joins TRBV12-3 or TRBV12-4 to TRBJ2-1, with 10 bases identical to TRBD2. Sequencing input: whole blood. The CDR3 coding sequence is TGTGCCAGCAGTCCCCGACTAGCGGGCACCTACAATGAGCAGTTCTTC. Translation gives CASSPRLAGTYNEQFF.